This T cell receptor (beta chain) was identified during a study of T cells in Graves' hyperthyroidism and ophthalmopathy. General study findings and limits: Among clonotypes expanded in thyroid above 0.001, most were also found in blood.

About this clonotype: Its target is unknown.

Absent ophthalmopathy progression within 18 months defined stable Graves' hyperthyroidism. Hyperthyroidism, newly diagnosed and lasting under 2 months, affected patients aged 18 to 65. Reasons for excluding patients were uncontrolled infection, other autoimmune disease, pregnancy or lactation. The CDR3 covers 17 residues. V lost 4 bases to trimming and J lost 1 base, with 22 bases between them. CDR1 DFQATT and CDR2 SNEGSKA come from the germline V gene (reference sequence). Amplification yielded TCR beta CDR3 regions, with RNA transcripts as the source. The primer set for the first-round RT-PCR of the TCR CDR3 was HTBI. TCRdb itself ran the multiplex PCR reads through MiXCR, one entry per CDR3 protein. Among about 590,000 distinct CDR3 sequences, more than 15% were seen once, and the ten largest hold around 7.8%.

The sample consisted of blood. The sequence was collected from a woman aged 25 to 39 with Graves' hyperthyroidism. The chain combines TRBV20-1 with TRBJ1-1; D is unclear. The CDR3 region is CSANFLAGDLGNTEAFF. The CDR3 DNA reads TGCAGTGCTAACTTCCTCGCGGGCGACCTTGGGAACACTGAAGCTTTCTTT.